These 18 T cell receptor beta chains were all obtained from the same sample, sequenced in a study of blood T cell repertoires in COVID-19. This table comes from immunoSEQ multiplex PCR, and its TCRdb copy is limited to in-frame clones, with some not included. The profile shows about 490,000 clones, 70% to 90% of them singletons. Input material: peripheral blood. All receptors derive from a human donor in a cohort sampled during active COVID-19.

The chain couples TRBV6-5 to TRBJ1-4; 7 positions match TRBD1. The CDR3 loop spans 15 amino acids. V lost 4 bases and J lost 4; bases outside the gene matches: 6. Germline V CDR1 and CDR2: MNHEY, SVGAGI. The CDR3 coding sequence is TGTGCCAGCAGTTTACCGGGACAGTTTAATGAAAAACTGTTTTTT. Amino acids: CASSLPGQFNEKLFF.

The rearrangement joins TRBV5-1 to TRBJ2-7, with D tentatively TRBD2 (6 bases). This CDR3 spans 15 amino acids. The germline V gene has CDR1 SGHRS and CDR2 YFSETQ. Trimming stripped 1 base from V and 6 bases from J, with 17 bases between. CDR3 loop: CASSLFGGIRPEQYF. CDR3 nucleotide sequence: TGCGCCAGCAGCTTGTTTGGCGGGATTCGCCCCGAGCAGTACTTC.

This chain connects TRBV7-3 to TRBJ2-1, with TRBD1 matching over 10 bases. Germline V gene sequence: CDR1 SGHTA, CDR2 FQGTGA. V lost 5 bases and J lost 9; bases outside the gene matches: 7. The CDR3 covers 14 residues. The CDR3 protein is CASSPGQGLREQFF. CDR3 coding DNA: TGTGCCAGCAGCCCGGGACAGGGGCTACGTGAGCAGTTCTTC.

The CDR3 sequence is CASRYGTPPEAFF. CDR3 coding DNA: TGTGCCAGCAGATACGGGACTCCACCAGAAGCTTTCTTT. This chain connects TRBV28 to TRBJ1-1, with D possibly being TRBD1 (5 bases). The germline CDR1 and CDR2 sequences are MDHEN and SYDVKM. The germline V and J ends were trimmed by 6 bases and 8 bases, with 16 bases remaining between them. CDR3 length: 13 amino acids.

The CDR3 nucleotides are TGTGCCAGCGTACCCGGTAGCAATCAGCCCCAGCATTTT. Protein: CASVPGSNQPQHF. The chain recombines TRBV2 with TRBJ1-5; D not resolved. This CDR3 has 13 amino acids. The germline CDR1 and CDR2 sequences are SNHLY and FYNNEI. Between the trimmed V and J ends, which lost 8 bases and 0 bases, there was a span of 8 bases.

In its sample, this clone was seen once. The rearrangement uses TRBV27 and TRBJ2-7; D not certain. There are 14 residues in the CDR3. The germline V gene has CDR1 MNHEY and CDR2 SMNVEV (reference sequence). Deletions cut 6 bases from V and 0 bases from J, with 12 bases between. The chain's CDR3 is CASRPTLSSYEQYF. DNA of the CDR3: TGTGCCAGCAGGCCGACACTGAGCTCCTACGAGCAGTACTTC.

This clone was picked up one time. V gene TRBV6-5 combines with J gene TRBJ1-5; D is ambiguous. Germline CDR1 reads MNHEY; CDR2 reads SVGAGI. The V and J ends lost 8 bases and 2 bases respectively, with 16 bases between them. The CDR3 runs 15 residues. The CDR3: CASLFSRNGNQPQHF. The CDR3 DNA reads TGTGCCAGCCTGTTCTCCAGGAATGGCAATCAGCCCCAGCATTTT.

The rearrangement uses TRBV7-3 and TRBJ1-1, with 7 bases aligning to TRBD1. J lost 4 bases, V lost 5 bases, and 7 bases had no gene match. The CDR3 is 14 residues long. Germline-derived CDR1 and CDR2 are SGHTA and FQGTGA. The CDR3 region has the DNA TGTGCCAGCAGCCCGGACAGGCTTATCACTGAAGCTTTCTTT. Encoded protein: CASSPDRLITEAFF.

For the CDR3, the DNA is TGTGCCAGCAGTAACCGGGACAGGGTTTACAATGAGCAGTTCTTC. Amino acids: CASSNRDRVYNEQFF. The chain carries TRBV27 and TRBJ2-1; 9 nucleotides match TRBD1. V gave up 5 bases and J gave up 4 bases; unmatched junction bases: 6. The germline gives CDR1 MNHEY, CDR2 SMNVEV (reference sequence). This CDR3 region has 15 residues.

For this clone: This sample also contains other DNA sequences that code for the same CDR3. CDR3 amino acids: CASSPGQGTYNEQFF. The CDR3, as DNA: TGTGCCAGCAGCCCCGGACAGGGGACCTACAATGAGCAGTTCTTC. The gene calls are TRBV7-9 and TRBJ2-1, with 9 positions matching TRBD1. V dropped 5 bases and J dropped 2; count of bases not matched to a gene: 4. CDR1 and CDR2 (germline): SEHNR, FQNEAQ (reference sequence). The CDR3 runs to 15 residues.

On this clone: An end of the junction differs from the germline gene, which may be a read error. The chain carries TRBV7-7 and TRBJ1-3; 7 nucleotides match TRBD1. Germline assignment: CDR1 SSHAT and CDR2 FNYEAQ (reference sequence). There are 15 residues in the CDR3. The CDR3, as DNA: TGTGCTAGCAGCTTGTCAGGGGGTTCTGGAAACACCATATATTTT. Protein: CASSLSGGSGNTIYF. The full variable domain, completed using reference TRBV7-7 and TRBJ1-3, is GAGVSQSPRYKVTKRGQDVTLRCDPISSHATLYWYQQALGQGPEFLTYFNYEAQPDKSGLPSDRFSAERPEGSISTLTIQRTEQRDSAMYRCASSLSGGSGNTIYFGEGSWLTVV.

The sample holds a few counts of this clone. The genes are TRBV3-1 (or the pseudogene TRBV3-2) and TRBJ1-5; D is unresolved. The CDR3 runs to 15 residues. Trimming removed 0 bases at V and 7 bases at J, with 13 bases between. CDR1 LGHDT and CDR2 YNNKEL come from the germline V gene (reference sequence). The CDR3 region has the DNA TGTGCCAGCAGCCAAGATGAACGGACTGGCCAGCCCCAGCATTTT. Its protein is CASSQDERTGQPQHF.

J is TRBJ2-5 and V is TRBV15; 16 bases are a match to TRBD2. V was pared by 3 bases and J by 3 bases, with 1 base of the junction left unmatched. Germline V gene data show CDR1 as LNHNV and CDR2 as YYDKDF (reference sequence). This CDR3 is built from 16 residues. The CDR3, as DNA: TGTGCCACCAGCAGGGGACTAGCGGGAGGGAAAGAGACCCAGTACTTC. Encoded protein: CATSRGLAGGKETQYF.

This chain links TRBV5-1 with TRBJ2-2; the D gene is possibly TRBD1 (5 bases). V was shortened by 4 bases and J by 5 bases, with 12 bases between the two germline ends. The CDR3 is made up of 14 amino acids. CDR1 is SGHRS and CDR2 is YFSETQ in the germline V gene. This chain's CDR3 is CASSLGQGTGELFF. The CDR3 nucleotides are TGCGCCAGCAGCCTGGGTCAGGGAACCGGGGAGCTGTTTTTT.

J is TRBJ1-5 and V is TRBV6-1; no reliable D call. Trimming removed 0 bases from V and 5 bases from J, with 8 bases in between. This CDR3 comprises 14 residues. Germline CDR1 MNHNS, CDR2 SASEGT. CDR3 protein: CASSEAAVYQPQHF. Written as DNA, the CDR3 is TGTGCCAGCAGTGAAGCAGCCGTTTATCAGCCCCAGCATTTT.

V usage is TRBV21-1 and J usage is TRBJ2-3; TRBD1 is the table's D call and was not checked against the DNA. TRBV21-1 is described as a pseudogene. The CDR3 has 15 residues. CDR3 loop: CAGRQDVMFTDTQYF. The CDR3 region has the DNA TGTGCCGGCCGACAGGACGTTATGTTCACAGATACGCAGTATTTT.

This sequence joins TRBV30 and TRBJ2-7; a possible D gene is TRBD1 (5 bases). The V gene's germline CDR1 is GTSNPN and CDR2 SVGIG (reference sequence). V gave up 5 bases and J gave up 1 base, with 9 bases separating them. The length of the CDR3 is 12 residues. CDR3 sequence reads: CAWGRQSYEQYF. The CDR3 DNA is TGTGCCTGGGGCCGACAGTCCTACGAGCAGTACTTC.

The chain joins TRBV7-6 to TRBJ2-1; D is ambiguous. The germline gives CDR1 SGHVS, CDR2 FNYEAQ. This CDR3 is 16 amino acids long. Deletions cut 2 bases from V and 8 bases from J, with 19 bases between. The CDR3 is CASSLSMLRLRDEQFF. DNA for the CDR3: TGTGCCAGCAGCTTATCTATGCTGAGACTCCGGGATGAGCAGTTCTTC.